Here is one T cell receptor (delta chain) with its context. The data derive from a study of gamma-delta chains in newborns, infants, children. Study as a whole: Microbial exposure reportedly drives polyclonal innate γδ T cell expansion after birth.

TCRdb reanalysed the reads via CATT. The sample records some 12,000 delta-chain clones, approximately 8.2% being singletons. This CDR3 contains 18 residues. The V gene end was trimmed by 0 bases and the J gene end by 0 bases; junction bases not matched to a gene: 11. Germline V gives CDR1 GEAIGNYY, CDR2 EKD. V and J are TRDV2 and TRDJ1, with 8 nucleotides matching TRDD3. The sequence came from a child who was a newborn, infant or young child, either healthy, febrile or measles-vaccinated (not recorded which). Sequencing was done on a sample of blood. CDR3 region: CACDTLSTGGSHTDKLIF. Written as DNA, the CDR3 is TGTGCCTGTGACACCTTAAGTACTGGGGGTTCCCACACCGATAAACTCATCTTT.